This TCR beta chain was recorded in a study of STAT3 mutations in large granular lymphocyte leukemia. The study's findings and limits: In some patients, a small highly pathogenic clone possibly went undetected. In about 30% of the 18 patients, new TCR clonotypes emerged after therapy. Every T-cell large granular lymphocyte leukemia patient had at least one immunodominant TCR beta clonotype.

TCRbeta libraries averaged approximately 42,000 productive templates per sample. Sequenced by immunoSEQ multiplex PCR; TCRdb stores in-frame clones only, minus some. This sample has fewer than 8,500 clones, with 91% found just once. Per the germline V gene, CDR1 is KGHSH and CDR2 is LQKENI. The CDR3 is made up of 14 amino acids. J was trimmed by 6 bases and V by 2 bases; bases with no gene match: 1. In regard to this clone: The antigen is undetermined.

The sequence was obtained from a man aged 50 or older with T-cell large granular lymphocyte leukemia. Some clones in this sample may be carry-over from other donors' samples. V usage is TRBV18 and J usage is TRBJ2-4; 10 positions agree with TRBD2. Sequencing was done on a sample of peripheral blood mononuclear cells. The CDR3 region is CASSPGLAVNIQYF. The CDR3 DNA follows: TGTGCCAGCTCACCAGGACTAGCGGTAAACATTCAGTACTTC.